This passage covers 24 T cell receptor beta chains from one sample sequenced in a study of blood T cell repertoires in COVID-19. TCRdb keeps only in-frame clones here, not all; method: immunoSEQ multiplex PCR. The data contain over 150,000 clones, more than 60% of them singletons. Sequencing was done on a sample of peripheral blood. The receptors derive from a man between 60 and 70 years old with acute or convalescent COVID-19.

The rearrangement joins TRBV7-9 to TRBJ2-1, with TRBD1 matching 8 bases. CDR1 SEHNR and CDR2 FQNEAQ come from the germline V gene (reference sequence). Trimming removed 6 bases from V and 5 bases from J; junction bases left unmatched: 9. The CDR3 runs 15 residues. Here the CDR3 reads CASRSGTGPHNEQFF. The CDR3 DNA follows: TGTGCCAGCAGGTCCGGGACAGGACCTCACAATGAGCAGTTCTTC.

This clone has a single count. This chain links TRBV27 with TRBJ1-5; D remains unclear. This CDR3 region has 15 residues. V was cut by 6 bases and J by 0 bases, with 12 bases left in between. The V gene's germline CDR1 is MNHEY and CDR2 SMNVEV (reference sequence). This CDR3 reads CASSPGLISNQPQHF. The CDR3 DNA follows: TGTGCCAGCAGCCCCGGACTGATTAGCAATCAGCCCCAGCATTTT.

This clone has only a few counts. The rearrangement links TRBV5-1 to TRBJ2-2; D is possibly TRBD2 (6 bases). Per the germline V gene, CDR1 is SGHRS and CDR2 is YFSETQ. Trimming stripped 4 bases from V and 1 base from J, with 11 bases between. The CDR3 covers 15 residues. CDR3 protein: CASSPGTQNTGELFF. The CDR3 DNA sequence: TGCGCCAGCAGCCCCGGGACTCAGAACACCGGGGAGCTGTTTTTT. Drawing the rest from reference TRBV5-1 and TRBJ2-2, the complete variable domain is KAGVTQTPRYLIKTRGQQVTLSCSPISGHRSVSWYQQTPGQGLQFLFEYFSETQRNKGNFPGRFSGRQFSNSRSEMNVSTLELGDSALYLCASSPGTQNTGELFFGEGSRLTVL.

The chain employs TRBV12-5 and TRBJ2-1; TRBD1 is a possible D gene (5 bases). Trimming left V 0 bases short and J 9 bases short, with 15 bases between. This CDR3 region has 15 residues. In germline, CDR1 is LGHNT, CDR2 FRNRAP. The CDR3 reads CASGLVSGAAPEQFF. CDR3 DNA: TGTGCTAGTGGTTTGGTATCTGGGGCAGCCCCTGAGCAGTTCTTC.

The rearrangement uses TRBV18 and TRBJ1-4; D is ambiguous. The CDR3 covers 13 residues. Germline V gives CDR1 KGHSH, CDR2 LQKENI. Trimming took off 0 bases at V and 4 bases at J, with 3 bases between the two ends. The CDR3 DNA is TGTGCCAGCTCACCACCTCGTAATGAAAAACTGTTTTTT. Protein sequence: CASSPPRNEKLFF.

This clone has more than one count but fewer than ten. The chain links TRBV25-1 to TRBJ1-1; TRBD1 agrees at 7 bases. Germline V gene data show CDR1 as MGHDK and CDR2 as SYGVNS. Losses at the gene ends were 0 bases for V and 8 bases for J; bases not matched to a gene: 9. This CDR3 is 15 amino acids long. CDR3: CASSEYETGSTEAFF. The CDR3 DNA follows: TGTGCCAGCAGTGAATACGAGACAGGGTCTACCGAAGCTTTCTTT.

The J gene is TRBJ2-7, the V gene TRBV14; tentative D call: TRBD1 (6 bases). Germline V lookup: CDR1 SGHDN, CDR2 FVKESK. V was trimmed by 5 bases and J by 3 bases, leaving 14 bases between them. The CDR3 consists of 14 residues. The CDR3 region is CASSYTGYGYEQYF. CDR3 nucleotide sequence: TGTGCCAGCAGCTATACAGGGTATGGCTACGAGCAGTACTTC.

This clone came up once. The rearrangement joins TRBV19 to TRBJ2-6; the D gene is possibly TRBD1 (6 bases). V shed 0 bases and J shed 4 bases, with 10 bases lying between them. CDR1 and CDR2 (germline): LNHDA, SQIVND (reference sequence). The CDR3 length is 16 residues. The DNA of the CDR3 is TGTGCCAGTAGTATAGATGGGGGCTCCGGGGCCAACGTCCTGACTTTC. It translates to CASSIDGGSGANVLTF.

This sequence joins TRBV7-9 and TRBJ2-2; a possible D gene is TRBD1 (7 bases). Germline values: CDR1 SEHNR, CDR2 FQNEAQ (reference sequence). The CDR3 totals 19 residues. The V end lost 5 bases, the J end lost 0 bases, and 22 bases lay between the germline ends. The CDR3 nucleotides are TGTGCCAGCAGCCCCGAAGGGCGGAGGGGGCGCCCGAACACCGGGGAGCTGTTTTTT. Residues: CASSPEGRRGRPNTGELFF.

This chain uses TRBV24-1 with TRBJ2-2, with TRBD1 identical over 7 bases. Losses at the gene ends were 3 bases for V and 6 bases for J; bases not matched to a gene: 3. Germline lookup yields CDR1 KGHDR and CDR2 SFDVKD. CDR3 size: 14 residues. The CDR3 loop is CATSDGTGAGELFF. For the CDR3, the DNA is TGTGCCACCAGTGATGGTACAGGGGCCGGGGAGCTGTTTTTT.

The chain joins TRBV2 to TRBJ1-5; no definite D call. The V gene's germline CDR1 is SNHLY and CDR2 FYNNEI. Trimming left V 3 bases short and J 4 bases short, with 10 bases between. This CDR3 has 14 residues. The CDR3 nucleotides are TGTGCCAGCAGTGAGCGGCTACTTAATCAGCCCCAGCATTTT. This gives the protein CASSERLLNQPQHF.

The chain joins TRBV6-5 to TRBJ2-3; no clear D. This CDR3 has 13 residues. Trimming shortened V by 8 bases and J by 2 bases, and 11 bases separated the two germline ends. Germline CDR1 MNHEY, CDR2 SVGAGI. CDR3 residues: CASSETPTDTQYF. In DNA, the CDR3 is TGTGCCAGCTCAGAAACACCCACAGATACGCAGTATTTT.

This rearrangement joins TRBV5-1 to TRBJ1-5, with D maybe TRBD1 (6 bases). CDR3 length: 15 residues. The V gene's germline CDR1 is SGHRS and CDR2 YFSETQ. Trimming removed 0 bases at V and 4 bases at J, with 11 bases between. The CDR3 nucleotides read TGCGCCAGCAGCTTGGGGCCAGGGGTTAATCAGCCCCAGCATTTT. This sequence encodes CASSLGPGVNQPQHF.

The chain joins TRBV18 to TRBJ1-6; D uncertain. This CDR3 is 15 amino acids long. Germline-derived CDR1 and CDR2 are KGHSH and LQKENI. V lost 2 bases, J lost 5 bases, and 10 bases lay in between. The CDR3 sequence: CASSPRPGDNSPLHF. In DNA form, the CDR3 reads TGTGCCAGCTCACCAAGGCCAGGTGATAATTCACCCCTCCACTTT.

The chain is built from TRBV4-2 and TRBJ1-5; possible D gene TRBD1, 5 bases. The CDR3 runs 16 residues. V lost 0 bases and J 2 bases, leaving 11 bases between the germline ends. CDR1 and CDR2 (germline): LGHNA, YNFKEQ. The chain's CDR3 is CASSQDAGGGNQPQHF. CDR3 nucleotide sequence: TGTGCCAGCAGCCAAGATGCGGGGGGGGGCAATCAGCCCCAGCATTTT.

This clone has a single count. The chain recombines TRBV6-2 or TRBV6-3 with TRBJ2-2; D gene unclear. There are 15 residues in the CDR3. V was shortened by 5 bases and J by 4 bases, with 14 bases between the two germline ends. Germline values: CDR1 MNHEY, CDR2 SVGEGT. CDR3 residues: CASSPDNTTTGELFF. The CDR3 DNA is TGTGCCAGCAGTCCCGATAATACTACCACCGGGGAGCTGTTTTTT.

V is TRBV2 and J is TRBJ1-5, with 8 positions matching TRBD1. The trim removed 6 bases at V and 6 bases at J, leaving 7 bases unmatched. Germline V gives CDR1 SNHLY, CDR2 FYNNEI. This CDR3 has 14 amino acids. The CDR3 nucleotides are TGTGCCAGCAGGACGGACAGGGTGAGTCAGCCCCAGCATTTT. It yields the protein CASRTDRVSQPQHF.

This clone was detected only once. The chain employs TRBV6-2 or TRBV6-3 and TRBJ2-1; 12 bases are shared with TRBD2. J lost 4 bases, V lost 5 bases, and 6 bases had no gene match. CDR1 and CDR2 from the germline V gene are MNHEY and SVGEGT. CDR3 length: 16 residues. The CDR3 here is CASSLRTSGAYNEQFF. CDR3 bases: TGTGCCAGCAGTCTACGGACTAGCGGGGCGTACAATGAGCAGTTCTTC.

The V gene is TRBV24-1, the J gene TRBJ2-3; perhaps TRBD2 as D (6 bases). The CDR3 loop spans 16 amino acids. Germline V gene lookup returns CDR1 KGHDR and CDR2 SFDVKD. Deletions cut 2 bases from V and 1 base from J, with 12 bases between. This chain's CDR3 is CATSDYTSRGTDTQYF. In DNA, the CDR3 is TGTGCCACCAGTGATTACACTAGCAGAGGCACAGATACGCAGTATTTT.

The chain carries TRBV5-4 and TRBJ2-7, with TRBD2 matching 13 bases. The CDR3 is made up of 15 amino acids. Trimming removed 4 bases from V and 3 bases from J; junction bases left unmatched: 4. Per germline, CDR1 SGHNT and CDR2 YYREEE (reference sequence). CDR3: CASSAGTSGIYEQYF. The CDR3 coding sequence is TGTGCCAGCAGCGCCGGGACTAGCGGGATCTACGAGCAGTACTTC.

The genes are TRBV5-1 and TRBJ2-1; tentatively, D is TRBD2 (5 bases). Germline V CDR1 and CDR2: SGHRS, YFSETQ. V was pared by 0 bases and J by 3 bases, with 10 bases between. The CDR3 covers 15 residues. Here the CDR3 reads CASSLDGGYYNEQFF. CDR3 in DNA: TGCGCCAGCAGCTTGGATGGAGGTTACTACAATGAGCAGTTCTTC.

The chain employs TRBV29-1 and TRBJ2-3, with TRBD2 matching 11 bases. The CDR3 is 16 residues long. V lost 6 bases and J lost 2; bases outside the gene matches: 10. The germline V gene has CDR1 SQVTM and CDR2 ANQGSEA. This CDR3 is CSVAQLAGGPTDTQYF. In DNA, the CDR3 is TGCAGCGTGGCACAGCTAGCGGGGGGCCCCACAGATACGCAGTATTTT.

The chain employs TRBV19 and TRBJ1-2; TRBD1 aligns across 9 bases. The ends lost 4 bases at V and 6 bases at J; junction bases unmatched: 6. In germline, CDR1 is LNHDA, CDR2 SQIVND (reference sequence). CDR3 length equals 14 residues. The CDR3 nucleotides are TGTGCCAGTAGTACAGTGACAGGGGGAGATGGCTACACCTTC. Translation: CASSTVTGGDGYTF.

CDR3 sequence reads: CASSYGGGTDTQYF. DNA for the CDR3: TGTGCCAGCAGTTACGGCGGGGGCACAGATACGCAGTATTTT. This chain connects TRBV6-5 to TRBJ2-3, with D possibly being TRBD2 (6 bases). Trimming pared 2 bases from V and 1 base from J, leaving 7 bases between. The length of the CDR3 is 14 residues. Germline V gene data show CDR1 as MNHEY and CDR2 as SVGAGI.